One sample yielded the 5 T cell receptor beta chains listed below, sequenced in a study of technical replicates of blood from a few donors. Clones were sequenced by immunoSEQ multiplex PCR, and TCRdb holds only the in-frame ones, with some missing. This repertoire shows under 95,000 clones, about 93% found once; its top ten account for approximately 0.24%. The sample comprised T cells isolated from PBMCs. The receptor set was obtained from a human donor in good health.

This clone was recorded once. The genes are TRBV6-1 and TRBJ2-3; TRBD2 is a possible D gene (5 bases). This CDR3 is 12 amino acids long. Trimming left V 10 bases short and J 2 bases short, with 10 bases between. CDR1 and CDR2 from the germline V gene are MNHNS and SASEGT. Here the CDR3 DNA reads TGTGCCACTCTGGGAGACACAGATACGCAGTATTTT. Protein: CATLGDTDTQYF.

This sequence joins TRBV18 and TRBJ1-2, with D tentatively TRBD1 (5 bases). CDR1 KGHSH and CDR2 LQKENI come from the germline V gene. The CDR3 runs to 15 residues. The ends were cut back, 0 bases at V and 4 bases at J, with 12 bases in the middle. The CDR3 DNA sequence: TGTGCCAGCTCACCACCGTCGGCGGGGGGCTATGGCTACACCTTC. Its protein product is CASSPPSAGGYGYTF.

The rearrangement uses TRBV28 and TRBJ2-3; tentatively, D is TRBD2 (5 bases). Trimming took 7 bases from V and 4 from J, leaving 12 bases between them. Germline V lookup: CDR1 MDHEN, CDR2 SYDVKM. The CDR3 is 13 amino acids. For the CDR3, the DNA is TGTGCCAGCATGGTCGGGAACGCAGATACGCAGTATTTT. Its translation: CASMVGNADTQYF.

The chain is built from TRBV6-5 and TRBJ2-1; tentative D call: TRBD2 (5 bases). Trimming stripped 6 bases from V and 9 bases from J, with 15 bases between. The CDR3 covers 13 residues. Germline V gives CDR1 MNHEY, CDR2 SVGAGI. The CDR3 loop is CASRREEGAEQFF. The CDR3 nucleotides are TGTGCCAGCAGACGGGAAGAGGGCGCTGAGCAGTTCTTC.

The chain carries TRBV2 and TRBJ2-3, with D possibly matching TRBD2 (5 bases). CDR3 length equals 14 residues. V gave up 1 base and J gave up 5 bases, with 10 bases separating them. Germline V gene data show CDR1 as SNHLY and CDR2 as FYNNEI. CDR3 loop: CASSEGQAGDTQYF. CDR3 nucleotides: TGTGCCAGCAGTGAAGGGCAGGCGGGAGATACGCAGTATTTT.